The 26 T cell receptor beta chains below all came from one sample that was sequenced in a study of cytomegalovirus exposure and HLA in healthy donors. 13 Jbeta primers and 60 Vbeta primers were used for the PCR. The repertoire was sequenced with immunoSEQ multiplex PCR; TCRdb's copy has only in-frame clones and lacks some. The table lists roughly 120,000 clones, around 67% of them singletons. The sequenced sample was PBMCs. Every receptor here comes from a middle-aged woman in good health and CMV-seronegative.

This chain connects TRBV10-1 to TRBJ1-5; 11 bases align to TRBD1. V shed 4 bases and J 5 bases; nucleotides not matched to a gene: 4. CDR1 is WNHNN and CDR2 is SYGVQD in the germline V gene (reference sequence). The CDR3 is 15 residues long. The CDR3 is CASSGTGGIDQPQHF. The CDR3 nucleotides are TGCGCCAGCAGTGGGACAGGGGGCATAGATCAGCCCCAGCATTTT.

Worth noting for this clone: Other DNA sequences within the sample encode an identical CDR3. The chain is built from TRBV18 and TRBJ2-7; D remains ambiguous. The V end lost 3 bases, the J end lost 1 base, and 4 bases lay between the germline ends. Per germline, CDR1 KGHSH and CDR2 LQKENI. The CDR3 extends over 12 amino acids. CDR3: CASSPSSYEQYF. In DNA, the CDR3 is TGTGCCAGCTCACCCAGTTCCTACGAGCAGTACTTC.

This clone has just a few counts. The chain is built from TRBV4-3 and TRBJ1-2, with D uncertain. V lost 0 bases and J 4 bases, leaving 12 bases between the germline ends. Germline-derived CDR1 and CDR2 are LGHNA and YSLEER. The CDR3 has 15 amino acids. The CDR3 loop is CASSQERVQGYGYTF. CDR3 DNA: TGCGCCAGCAGCCAAGAGAGGGTCCAAGGCTATGGCTACACCTTC.

The genes are TRBV7-9 and TRBJ2-2; TRBD1 aligns across 9 bases. Germline values: CDR1 SEHNR, CDR2 FQNEAQ (reference sequence). The trim removed 10 bases at V and 6 bases at J, leaving 12 bases unmatched. There are 15 residues in the CDR3. The CDR3 loop reads CAIAPRTGEAGELFF. The CDR3 nucleotides read TGTGCCATCGCCCCTAGGACAGGGGAGGCCGGGGAGCTGTTTTTT. The variable domain in full, completed from reference TRBV7-9 and TRBJ2-2, reads DTGVSQNPRHKITKRGQNVTFRCDPISEHNRLYWYRQTLGQGPEFLTYFQNEAQLEKSRLLSDRFSAERPKGSFSTLEIQRTEQGDSAMYLCAIAPRTGEAGELFFGEGSRLTVL.

The rearrangement joins TRBV5-6 to TRBJ2-3, with 8 bases lining up with TRBD1. The CDR3 runs to 16 residues. Germline lookup yields CDR1 SGHDT and CDR2 YYEEEE. The V segment lost 0 bases and the J segment 4 bases; nucleotides outside the gene matches: 7. The CDR3 sequence is CASSLEDRVIPDTQYF. The CDR3 region has the DNA TGTGCCAGCAGCTTGGAGGACAGGGTGATCCCAGATACGCAGTATTTT.

The J gene is TRBJ2-1, the V gene TRBV19, with TRBD2 matching 9 bases. Per germline, CDR1 LNHDA and CDR2 SQIVND (reference sequence). With 5 bases clipped from V and 3 bases from J, the junction kept 5 bases outside the gene matches. This CDR3 has 15 amino acids. CDR3: CASSLIAGDYNEQFF. The CDR3 DNA follows: TGTGCCAGTAGTCTCATAGCGGGGGACTACAATGAGCAGTTCTTC.

In its sample, this clone was seen a few times. V is TRBV5-6 and J is TRBJ2-5, with 7 bases lining up with TRBD2. Losses at the gene ends were 4 bases for V and 3 bases for J; bases not matched to a gene: 9. The CDR3 runs 15 residues. Germline values: CDR1 SGHDT, CDR2 YYEEEE. CDR3 nucleotides: TGTGCCAGCAGCCACGGGCAGGGAGGGGAAGAGACCCAGTACTTC. This sequence encodes CASSHGQGGEETQYF.

This clone was observed a single time. The chain carries TRBV5-1 and TRBJ1-4; TRBD1 aligns across 8 bases. The CDR3 contains 15 residues. Per germline, CDR1 SGHRS and CDR2 YFSETQ. The V gene end was trimmed by 0 bases and the J gene end by 8 bases; junction bases not matched to a gene: 6. The CDR3 protein is CASSLAGTGREKLFF. The DNA for the CDR3 is TGCGCCAGCAGCTTGGCCGGGACAGGACGGGAAAAACTGTTTTTT. Full variable domain (missing parts from reference TRBV5-1 and TRBJ1-4): KAGVTQTPRYLIKTRGQQVTLSCSPISGHRSVSWYQQTPGQGLQFLFEYFSETQRNKGNFPGRFSGRQFSNSRSEMNVSTLELGDSALYLCASSLAGTGREKLFFGSGTQLSVL.

The CDR3 DNA sequence: TGTGCCATTGCGGGGTTCCCAGATACGCAGTATTTT. Protein: CAIAGFPDTQYF. This chain connects TRBV28 to TRBJ2-3; a possible D gene is TRBD2 (6 bases). V lost 10 bases to trimming and J lost 4 bases, with 12 bases between them. CDR3 length: 12 residues. Germline V gives CDR1 MDHEN, CDR2 SYDVKM.

The V call is TRBV4-3, the J call TRBJ2-5, with 14 bases fitting TRBD2. The DNA matches TRBJ2-7 better at its end, which makes the J call doubtful. CDR1 is LGHNA, CDR2 YSLEER, per germline. The CDR3 is 17 amino acids. The CDR3 spells CASSQGTSGRKLHEQYF. The CDR3 DNA reads as TGCGCCAGCAGCCAAGGGACTAGCGGGAGGAAACTCCACGAGCAGTACTTC.

The chain uses TRBV30 and TRBJ2-7; a possible D gene is TRBD1 (5 bases). V lost 5 bases and J 1 base, leaving 6 bases between the germline ends. CDR3 length equals 11 residues. Germline V gives CDR1 GTSNPN, CDR2 SVGIG (reference sequence). The CDR3 region has the DNA TGTGCCTGGTCAGGGTCCTACGAGCAGTACTTC. Translated: CAWSGSYEQYF.

The V gene is TRBV29-1, the J gene TRBJ2-7; D perhaps matches TRBD2 (6 bases). Germline CDR1 and CDR2: SQVTM and ANQGSEA. V lost 5 bases to trimming and J lost 1 base, with 12 bases between them. The CDR3 has 13 amino acids. The CDR3 loop reads CSVFAGPSYEQYF. DNA of the CDR3: TGCAGCGTTTTTGCGGGACCTTCCTACGAGCAGTACTTC.

Here the CDR3 DNA reads TGCGCCAGCAGCAAGGGACTAGCGGGGGATACGCAGTATTTT. It is translated as CASSKGLAGDTQYF. The chain links TRBV5-1 to TRBJ2-3; TRBD2 aligns across 13 bases. The V gene's germline CDR1 is SGHRS and CDR2 YFSETQ. The ends lost 4 bases at V and 6 bases at J; junction bases unmatched: 2. This CDR3 has 14 residues.

The chain couples TRBV19 to TRBJ1-2; D is unclear. CDR3 size: 15 residues. CDR1 and CDR2 (germline): LNHDA, SQIVND (reference sequence). With 5 bases removed from V and 4 bases from J, the gap between germline ends came to 17 bases. The CDR3 DNA follows: TGTGCCAGTAGTCTGGCTACCGCACTAGGCTATGGCTACACCTTC. Translation gives CASSLATALGYGYTF. Full variable domain (remainder filled in from reference TRBV19 and TRBJ1-2): DGGITQSPKYLFRKEGQNVTLSCEQNLNHDAMYWYRQDPGQGLRLIYYSQIVNDFQKGDIAEGYSVSREKKESFPLTVTSAQKNPTAFYLCASSLATALGYGYTFGSGTRLTVV.

The CDR3 is CASRSQVWGLSGYTF. Here the CDR3 DNA reads TGCGCCAGCAGGTCCCAGGTCTGGGGGCTGTCGGGCTACACCTTC. This chain connects TRBV5-1 to TRBJ1-2; perhaps TRBD1 as D (6 bases). Looked up from germline, CDR1 is SGHRS and CDR2 is YFSETQ. Trimming left V 5 bases short and J 8 bases short, with 22 bases between. The CDR3 runs to 15 residues.

V and J are TRBV6-5 and TRBJ1-2, with 9 positions matching TRBD1. Germline CDR1 reads MNHEY; CDR2 reads SVGAGI. Trimming removed 4 bases from V and 9 bases from J; junction bases left unmatched: 9. The CDR3 covers 14 residues. CDR3 loop: CASSSQGQGYSYTF. In DNA form, the CDR3 reads TGTGCCAGCAGTTCCCAGGGACAGGGTTACAGCTACACCTTC.

Written as DNA, the CDR3 is TGTGCCACCATTGGGCGCACTGAAGCTTTCTTT. The encoded protein is CATIGRTEAFF. V and J are TRBV19 and TRBJ1-1; unclear D gene. CDR1 and CDR2 from the germline V gene are LNHDA and SQIVND (reference sequence). This CDR3 contains 11 residues. V was clipped by 10 bases and J by 4 bases, with 10 bases between them.

The table lists this clone with a count of one. This chain uses TRBV5-4 with TRBJ1-4, with D uncertain. The ends were cut back, 0 bases at V and 4 bases at J, with 7 bases in the middle. The CDR3 is 14 amino acids. The germline CDR1 and CDR2 sequences are SGHNT and YYREEE (reference sequence). The CDR3 bases are TGTGCCAGCAGCTTGGCCGGGAATAATGAAAAACTGTTTTTT. Residues: CASSLAGNNEKLFF.

For this clone: An end of the junction differs from the germline gene, which may be a read error. J is TRBJ1-3 and V is TRBV6-6; the D gene is possibly TRBD1 (5 bases). CDR3 size: 15 residues. Germline lookup yields CDR1 MNHNY and CDR2 SVGAGI (reference sequence). The DNA for the CDR3 is TGTGCCAGCAGTAATTATGGGGACTCTGAAAACACCATATATTTT. The encoded protein is CASSNYGDSENTIYF.

The genes are TRBV19 and TRBJ1-4; the match to TRBD1 covers 10 bases. Germline CDR1 and CDR2: LNHDA and SQIVND (reference sequence). This CDR3 comprises 16 residues. The ends lost 5 bases at V and 5 bases at J; junction bases unmatched: 8. The CDR3 spells CASSPREGQGNEKLFF. The CDR3, as DNA: TGTGCCAGTAGTCCCCGGGAGGGACAGGGGAATGAAAAACTGTTTTTT.

The chain is built from TRBV7-2 and TRBJ2-7; 9 bases fit TRBD1. The CDR3 spans 16 residues. In germline, CDR1 is SGHTA, CDR2 FQGNSA. The ends lost 5 bases at V and 2 bases at J; junction bases unmatched: 10. CDR3 coding DNA: TGTGCCAGCAGCGTAGTCTTGGGGACAGGGCCCTACGAGCAGTACTTC. It translates to CASSVVLGTGPYEQYF.

The chain has TRBV7-2 and TRBJ2-1; D remains ambiguous. Germline V gives CDR1 SGHTA, CDR2 FQGNSA. This CDR3 has 15 amino acids. V was clipped by 3 bases and J by 2 bases, with 11 bases between them. The CDR3 spells CASSFGVTTYNEQFF. CDR3 DNA sequence: TGTGCCAGCAGCTTTGGAGTCACCACCTACAATGAGCAGTTCTTC.

The J gene is TRBJ1-2, the V gene TRBV18; 9 positions match TRBD1. J gave up 2 bases and V 4 bases, and 8 bases lay outside the gene matches. CDR1 is KGHSH, CDR2 LQKENI, per germline. CDR3 length: 16 amino acids. CDR3 sequence (DNA): TGTGCCAGCTCACAGGGGACAGGGAGAGAAAACTATGGCTACACCTTC. Its translation is CASSQGTGRENYGYTF. The full variable domain, its missing parts supplied by reference TRBV18 and TRBJ1-2, is NAGVMQNPRHLVRRRGQEARLRCSPMKGHSHVYWYRQLPEEGLKFMVYLQKENIIDESGMPKERFSAEFPKEGPSILRIQQVVRGDSAAYFCASSQGTGRENYGYTFGSGTRLTVV.

The table lists this clone with a few counts. The CDR3 sequence: CASSETGGERPGELFF. In nucleotides, the CDR3 is TGTGCCAGCAGTGAAACGGGAGGGGAAAGGCCCGGGGAGCTGTTTTTT. V usage is TRBV2 and J usage is TRBJ2-2; 8 nucleotides align to TRBD2. The CDR3 length is 16 residues. Germline CDR1 reads SNHLY; CDR2 reads FYNNEI. The V segment lost 2 bases and the J segment 6 bases; nucleotides outside the gene matches: 8. Full variable domain (outside the CDR3, taken from reference TRBV2 and TRBJ2-2): EPEVTQTPSHQVTQMGQEVILRCVPISNHLYFYWYRQILGQKVEFLVSFYNNEISEKSEIFDDQFSVERPDGSNFTLKIRSTKLEDSAMYFCASSETGGERPGELFFGEGSRLTVL.

The J gene is TRBJ2-7, the V gene TRBV7-8; D gene unclear. The CDR3 totals 14 residues. V lost 2 bases and J lost 6, with 14 bases in between. Germline CDR1 SGHVS, CDR2 FQNEAQ. The DNA for the CDR3 is TGTGCCAGCAGCTTAACCCCAGCCTCAGGCGAGCAGTACTTC. It is translated as CASSLTPASGEQYF. The complete variable domain, with remaining parts taken from reference TRBV7-8 and TRBJ2-7, reads GAGVSQSPRYKVAKRGQDVALRCDPISGHVSLFWYQQALGQGPEFLTYFQNEAQLDKSGLPSDRFFAERPEGSVSTLKIQRTQQEDSAVYLCASSLTPASGEQYFGPGTRLTVT.

The V call is TRBV11-2, the J call TRBJ2-3, with TRBD2 identical over 9 bases. This CDR3 comprises 14 residues. Germline lookup yields CDR1 SGHAT and CDR2 FQNNGV. V dropped 3 bases and J dropped 8; count of bases not matched to a gene: 6. The CDR3 nucleotides are TGTGCCAGCAGCTTTAGCGCGGGGGGGCCTACGCAGTATTTT. The encoded protein is CASSFSAGGPTQYF.